This T cell receptor (beta chain) was observed in a study of radiotherapy plus CTLA-4 blockade in lung cancer. The table came from immunoSEQ multiplex PCR; TCRdb's copy has only in-frame clones and leaves some out. The data hold 86,000 or so clones, with around 81% observed a single time. On this clone: The antigen remains undetermined.

Overall study results and limits: After treatment with radiotherapy plus ipilimumab, TCR clones that came from the tumor expanded in blood.

The study treated chemo-refractory metastatic non-small-cell lung cancer patients with focal radiation plus ipilimumab CTLA-4 blockade. The CDR3 runs 13 residues. The germline CDR1 and CDR2 sequences are MNHNS and SASEGT. Trimming removed 4 bases from V and 9 bases from J, with 13 bases in between. V and J are TRBV6-1 and TRBJ2-1; D is possibly TRBD1 (6 bases). The sequence came from a human donor with non-small cell lung cancer who had a partial response to radiotherapy plus ipilimumab. Some clones in this sample may be carry-over from other donors' samples. The sequenced sample was peripheral blood, obtained from a patient treated with radiotherapy plus ipilimumab. The CDR3 loop reads CASSGQGRSEQFF. For the CDR3, the DNA is TGTGCCAGCAGTGGGCAGGGGCGGAGTGAGCAGTTCTTC.